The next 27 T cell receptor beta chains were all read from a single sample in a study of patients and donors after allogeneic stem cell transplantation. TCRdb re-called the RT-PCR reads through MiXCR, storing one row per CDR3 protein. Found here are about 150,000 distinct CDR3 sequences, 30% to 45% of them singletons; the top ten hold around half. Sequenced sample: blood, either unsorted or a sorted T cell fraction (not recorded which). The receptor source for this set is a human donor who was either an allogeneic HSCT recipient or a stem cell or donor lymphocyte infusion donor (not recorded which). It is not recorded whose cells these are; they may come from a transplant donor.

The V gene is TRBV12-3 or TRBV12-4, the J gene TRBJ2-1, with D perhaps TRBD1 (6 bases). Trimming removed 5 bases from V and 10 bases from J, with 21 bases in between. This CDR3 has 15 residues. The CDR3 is CASSPPQGFLGEQFF. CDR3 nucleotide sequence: TGTGCCAGCAGTCCACCACAGGGATTCCTTGGCGAGCAGTTCTTC.

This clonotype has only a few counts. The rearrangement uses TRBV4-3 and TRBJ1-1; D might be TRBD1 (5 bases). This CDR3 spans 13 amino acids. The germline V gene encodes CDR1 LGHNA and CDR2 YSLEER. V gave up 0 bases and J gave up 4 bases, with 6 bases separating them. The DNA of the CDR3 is TGCGCCAGCAGCCAAGATGGGGGCACTGAAGCTTTCTTT. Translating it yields CASSQDGGTEAFF.

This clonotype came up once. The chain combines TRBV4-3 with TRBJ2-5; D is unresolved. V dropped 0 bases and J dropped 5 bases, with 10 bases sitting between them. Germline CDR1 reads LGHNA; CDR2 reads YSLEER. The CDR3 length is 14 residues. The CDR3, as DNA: TGCGCCAGCAGCCAAGAGGCAGAAGGGGAGACCCAGTACTTC. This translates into CASSQEAEGETQYF.

DNA for the CDR3: TGTGCCAGCAGTTTTAGGACAGGAGGCACTGAAGCTTTCTTT. Translating gives CASSFRTGGTEAFF. V gene TRBV12-3 or TRBV12-4 combines with J gene TRBJ1-1; 7 positions match TRBD1. The CDR3 spans 14 residues. Germline trimming cut 3 bases from V and 4 bases from J; bases unmatched to any gene: 5.

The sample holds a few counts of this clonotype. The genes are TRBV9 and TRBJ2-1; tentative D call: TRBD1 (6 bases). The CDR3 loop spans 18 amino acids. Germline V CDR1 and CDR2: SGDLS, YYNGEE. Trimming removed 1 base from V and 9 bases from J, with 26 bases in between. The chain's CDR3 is CASSVTLPPATGIAEQFF. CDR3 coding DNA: TGTGCCAGCAGCGTAACCCTCCCCCCGGCTACAGGGATAGCTGAGCAGTTCTTC.

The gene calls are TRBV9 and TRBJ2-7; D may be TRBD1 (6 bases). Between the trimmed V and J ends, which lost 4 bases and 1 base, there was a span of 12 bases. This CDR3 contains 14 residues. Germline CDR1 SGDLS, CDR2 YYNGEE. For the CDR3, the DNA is TGTGCCAGCAGCATGGGACACACATCCTACGAGCAGTACTTC. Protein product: CASSMGHTSYEQYF.

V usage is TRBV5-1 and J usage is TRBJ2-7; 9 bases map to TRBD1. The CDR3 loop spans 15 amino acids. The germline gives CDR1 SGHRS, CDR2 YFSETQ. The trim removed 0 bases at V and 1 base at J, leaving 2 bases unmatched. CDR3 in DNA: TGCGCCAGCAGCTTGGGGACAGGGGCTTCCTACGAGCAGTACGTC. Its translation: CASSLGTGASYEQYV.

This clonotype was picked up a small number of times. CDR3 residues: CASSLAPASYEQYF. CDR3 nucleotides: TGCGCCAGCAGCTTGGCTCCAGCCTCCTACGAGCAGTACTTC. V and J are TRBV5-1 and TRBJ2-7; D not resolved. Per germline, CDR1 SGHRS and CDR2 YFSETQ. The CDR3 covers 14 residues. V lost 0 bases and J 0 bases, leaving 7 bases between the germline ends.

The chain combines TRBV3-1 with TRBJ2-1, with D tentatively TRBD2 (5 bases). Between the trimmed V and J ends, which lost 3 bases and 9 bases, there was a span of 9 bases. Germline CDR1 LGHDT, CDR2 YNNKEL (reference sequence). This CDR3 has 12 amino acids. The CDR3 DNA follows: TGTGCCAGCAGCCATGCCGCGGGTGAGCAGTTCTTC. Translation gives CASSHAAGEQFF.

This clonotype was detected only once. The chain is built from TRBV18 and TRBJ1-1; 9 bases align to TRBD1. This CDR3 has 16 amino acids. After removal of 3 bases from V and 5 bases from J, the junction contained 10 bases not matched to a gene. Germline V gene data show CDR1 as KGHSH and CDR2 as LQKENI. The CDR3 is CASSPLPRTGETEAFF. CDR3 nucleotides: TGTGCCAGCTCACCGCTACCCAGGACAGGGGAAACTGAAGCTTTCTTT.

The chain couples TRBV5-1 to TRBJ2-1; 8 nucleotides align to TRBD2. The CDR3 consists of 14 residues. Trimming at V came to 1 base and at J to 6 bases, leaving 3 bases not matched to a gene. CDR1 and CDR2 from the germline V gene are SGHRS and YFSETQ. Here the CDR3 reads CASSLFGLANEQFF. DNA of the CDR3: TGCGCCAGCAGCTTGTTTGGACTAGCCAATGAGCAGTTCTTC.

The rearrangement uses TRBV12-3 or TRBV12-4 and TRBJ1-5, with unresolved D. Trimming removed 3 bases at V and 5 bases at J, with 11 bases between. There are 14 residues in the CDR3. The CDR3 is CASSLVAGYQPQHF. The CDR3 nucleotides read TGTGCCAGCAGTTTGGTGGCGGGCTATCAGCCCCAGCATTTT.

The CDR3 nucleotides read TGTGCCAGCAGTTTCTTAGTGACGGGTCCTGACGGCTACACCTTC. This gives the protein CASSFLVTGPDGYTF. The chain combines TRBV12-3 or TRBV12-4 with TRBJ1-2; D gene uncertain. Trimming left V 3 bases short and J 8 bases short, with 19 bases between. The CDR3 length is 15 residues.

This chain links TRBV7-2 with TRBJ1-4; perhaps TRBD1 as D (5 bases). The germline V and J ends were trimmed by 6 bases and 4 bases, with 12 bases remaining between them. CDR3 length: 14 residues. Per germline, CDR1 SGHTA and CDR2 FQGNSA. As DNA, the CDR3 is TGTGCCAGCAGGCCCGGGGGGGATAATGAAAAACTGTTTTTT. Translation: CASRPGGDNEKLFF. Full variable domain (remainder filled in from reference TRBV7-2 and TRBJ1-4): GAGVSQSPSNKVTEKGKDVELRCDPISGHTALYWYRQSLGQGLEFLIYFQGNSAPDKSGLPSDRFSAERTGGSVSTLTIQRTQQEDSAVYLCASRPGGDNEKLFFGSGTQLSVL.

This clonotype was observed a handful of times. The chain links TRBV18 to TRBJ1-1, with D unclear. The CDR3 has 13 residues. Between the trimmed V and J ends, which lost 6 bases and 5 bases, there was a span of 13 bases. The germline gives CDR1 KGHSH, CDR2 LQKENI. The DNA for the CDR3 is TGTGCCAGCTCCCCCGAGGGTGGAACTGAAGCTTTCTTT. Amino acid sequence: CASSPEGGTEAFF.

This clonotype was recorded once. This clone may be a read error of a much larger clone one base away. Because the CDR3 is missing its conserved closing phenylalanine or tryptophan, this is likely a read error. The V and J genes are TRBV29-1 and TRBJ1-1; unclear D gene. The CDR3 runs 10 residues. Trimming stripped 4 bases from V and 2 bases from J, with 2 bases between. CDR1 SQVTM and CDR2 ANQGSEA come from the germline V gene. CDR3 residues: CSVVNTEAFL. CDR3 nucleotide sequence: TGCAGCGTTGTTAACACTGAAGCTTTCTTG.

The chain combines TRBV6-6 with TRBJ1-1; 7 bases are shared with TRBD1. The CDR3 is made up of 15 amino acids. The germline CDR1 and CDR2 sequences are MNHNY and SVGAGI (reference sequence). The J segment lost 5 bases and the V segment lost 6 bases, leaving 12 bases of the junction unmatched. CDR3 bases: TGTGCCAGCAGCAAGCCAGGGGGGTTAAGGACTGAAGCTTTCTTT. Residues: CASSKPGGLRTEAFF.

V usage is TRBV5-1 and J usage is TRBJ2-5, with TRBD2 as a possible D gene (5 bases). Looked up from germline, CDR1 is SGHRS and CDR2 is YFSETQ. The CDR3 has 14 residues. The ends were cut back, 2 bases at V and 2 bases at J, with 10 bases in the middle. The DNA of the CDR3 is TGCGCCAGCAGCTTTGGGAGCCTTCAAGAGACCCAGTACTTC. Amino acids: CASSFGSLQETQYF. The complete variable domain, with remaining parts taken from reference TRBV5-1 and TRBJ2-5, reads KAGVTQTPRYLIKTRGQQVTLSCSPISGHRSVSWYQQTPGQGLQFLFEYFSETQRNKGNFPGRFSGRQFSNSRSEMNVSTLELGDSALYLCASSFGSLQETQYFGPGTRLLVL.

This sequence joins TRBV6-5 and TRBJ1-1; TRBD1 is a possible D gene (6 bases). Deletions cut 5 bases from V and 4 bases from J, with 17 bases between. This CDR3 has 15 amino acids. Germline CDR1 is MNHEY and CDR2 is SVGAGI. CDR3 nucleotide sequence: TGTGCCAGCAGTGCTCCCGGGCAGGGGCTCACTGAAGCTTTCTTT. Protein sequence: CASSAPGQGLTEAFF.

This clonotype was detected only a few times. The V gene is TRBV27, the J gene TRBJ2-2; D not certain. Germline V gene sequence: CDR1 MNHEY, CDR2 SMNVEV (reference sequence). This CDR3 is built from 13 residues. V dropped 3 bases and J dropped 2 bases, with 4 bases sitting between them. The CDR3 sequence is CASSLSNTGELFF. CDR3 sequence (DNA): TGTGCCAGCAGTTTGTCCAACACCGGGGAGCTGTTTTTT.

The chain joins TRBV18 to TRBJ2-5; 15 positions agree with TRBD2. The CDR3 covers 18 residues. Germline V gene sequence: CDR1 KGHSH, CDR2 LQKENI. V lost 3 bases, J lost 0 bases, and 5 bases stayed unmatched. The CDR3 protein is CASSPRTSGGAYQETQYF. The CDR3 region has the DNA TGTGCCAGCTCACCCCGGACTAGCGGGGGGGCGTACCAAGAGACCCAGTACTTC.

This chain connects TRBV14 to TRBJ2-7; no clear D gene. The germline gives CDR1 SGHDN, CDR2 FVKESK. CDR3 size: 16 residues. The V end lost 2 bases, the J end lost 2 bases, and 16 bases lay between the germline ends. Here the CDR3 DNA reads TGTGCCAGCAGCCAATGTTGGGATACCCCAACCTACGAGCAGTACGTC. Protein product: CASSQCWDTPTYEQYV.

CDR3 sequence: CASSLAGGSSGNTIYF. In DNA, the CDR3 is TGTGCCAGCAGTTTAGCGGGAGGATCCTCTGGAAACACCATATATTTT. This chain connects TRBV12-3 or TRBV12-4 to TRBJ1-3, with D unclear. The CDR3 covers 16 residues. The V end lost 0 bases, the J end lost 0 bases, and 9 bases lay between the germline ends.

Here the CDR3 DNA reads TGCAGTGCCAGGGGAGGGTCTAATGAAAAACTGTTTTTT. Translated: CSARGGSNEKLFF. The chain uses TRBV20-1 and TRBJ1-4; D possibly corresponds to TRBD1 (6 bases). V lost 6 bases and J lost 3, with 11 bases in between. Germline V gene sequence: CDR1 DFQATT, CDR2 SNEGSKA (reference sequence). The CDR3 extends over 13 amino acids.

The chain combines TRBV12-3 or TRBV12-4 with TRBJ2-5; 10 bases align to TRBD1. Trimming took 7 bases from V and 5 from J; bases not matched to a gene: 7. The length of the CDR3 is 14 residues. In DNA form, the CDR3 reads TGTGCCAGCACTCCTGGGACAGGGGCCGAGACCCAGTACTTC. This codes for CASTPGTGAETQYF.

The CDR3, as DNA: TGCGCCAGCAGCCAAGACTGGACTAGCGGGGCCGAGCAGTTCTTC. It is translated as CASSQDWTSGAEQFF. The rearrangement uses TRBV4-3 and TRBJ2-1; 12 nucleotides match TRBD2. J gave up 10 bases and V 0 bases, and 4 bases lay outside the gene matches. CDR3 size: 15 residues. Germline CDR1 reads LGHNA; CDR2 reads YSLEER.

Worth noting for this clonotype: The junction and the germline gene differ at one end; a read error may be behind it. The CDR3 loop is CSVETGASTDTQNF. CDR3 coding DNA: TGCAGCGTTGAAACAGGGGCTAGCACAGATACGCAGAATTTT. This chain uses TRBV29-1 with TRBJ2-3; 7 bases map to TRBD1. The CDR3 is 14 amino acids. Germline CDR1 reads SQVTM; CDR2 reads ANQGSEA.